Detailed here is one T cell receptor beta chain. The data belong to a study of OX40 agonist ivuxolimab in advanced cancers. Background on the study: People who had prior anti-PD-1, anti-PD-L1 or anti-CTLA-4 therapy could take part, and around 43% had some.

The timepoints at which blood was sampled were baseline, cycle 4 day 1, and cycle 7 day 1. Libraries were prepared by immunoSEQ multiplex PCR; TCRdb keeps only in-frame clonotypes and omits some of them. The repertoire includes around 14,000 clones, around 70% of them detected once, and about 36% sits in the top ten. Germline V gives CDR1 SGHDN, CDR2 FVKESK. CDR3 length: 15 amino acids. V lost 4 bases and J 5 bases, leaving 14 bases between the germline ends. Sequencing was performed on CD4+ or CD8+ T cells sorted from blood, taken in a trial of the OX40 agonist ivuxolimab. This sequence joins TRBV14 and TRBJ2-2, with D perhaps matching TRBD1 or TRBD2 (5 bases each). The TCR was taken from an adult with an advanced solid tumor such as melanoma, head and neck, liver or kidney cancer. The CDR3 spells CASSPRDPTTGELFF. In DNA form, the CDR3 reads TGTGCCAGCAGCCCCCGGGACCCCACGACCGGGGAGCTGTTTTTT.